This record concerns one T cell receptor (beta chain) sequence. The antigen is unknown. Indicated time point: newly diagnosed, previously untreated cHL patient sample. Magnetic negative selection was used to purify CD8+ T cells from thawed PBMCs. Comparison samples consisted of PBMCs from newly diagnosed, untreated classical Hodgkin lymphoma. The assay was immunoSEQ multiplex PCR, and TCRdb's table has in-frame clones only and misses some. In the table there are approximately 10,000 clones, about nine tenths of which are singletons. The data were obtained in a study of PD-1 blockade in classical Hodgkin lymphoma. CDR3 length equals 16 residues. Findings and caveats of the study: Differences between repertoires have undefined causes, possibly disease activity or prior therapy. When set against healthy donors, newly diagnosed patients were reported to show lower baseline TCR diversity.

What was sequenced was CD8+ T cells from blood. This clonotype was obtained from a human donor with classical Hodgkin lymphoma. This sequence joins TRBV21-1 and TRBJ2-2; the D segment call TRBD1 is taken from the table without a DNA check. TRBV21-1 is designated a pseudogene. The CDR3 DNA sequence: TGTGCCAGCAGCAAAGATTGGACAGGGGACACCGGGGAGCTGTTTTTT. It is translated as CASSKDWTGDTGELFF.